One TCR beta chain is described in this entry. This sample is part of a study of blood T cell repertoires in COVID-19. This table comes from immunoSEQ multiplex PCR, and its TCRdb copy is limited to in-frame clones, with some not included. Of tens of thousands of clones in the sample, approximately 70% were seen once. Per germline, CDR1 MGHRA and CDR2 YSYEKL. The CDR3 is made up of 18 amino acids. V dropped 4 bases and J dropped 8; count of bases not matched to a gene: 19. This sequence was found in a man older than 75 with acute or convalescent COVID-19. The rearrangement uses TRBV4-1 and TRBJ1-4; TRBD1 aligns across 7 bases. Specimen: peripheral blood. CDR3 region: CASSLRSLGLTGSEKLFF. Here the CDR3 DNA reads TGCGCCAGCAGCCTCCGTTCCCTTGGACTGACAGGGTCGGAAAAACTGTTTTTT.